Listed here are 5 T cell receptor beta chains from one sample, sequenced in a study of blood T cell repertoires in COVID-19 (TCRdb year 2020). The method was the immunoSEQ multiplex PCR assay. TCRdb mirrors the immuneACCESS table, restricted to in-frame sequences. Some clones are absent from its copies; in checked studies, under half trace to an unresolved V gene, and the reason for the others is unknown. For this sample the table gives under 95,000 clones, of which 75% to 90% were detected only once. The ten top clones hold roughly a sixth of the sample. The sequenced material came from peripheral blood. These TCRs come from a woman older than 75 with acute or convalescent COVID-19.

This clone showed up just once. This chain joins TRBV7-6 and TRBJ2-5, with a tentative D call TRBD2 (7 bases). Trimming pared 7 bases from V and 2 bases from J, leaving 14 bases between. The CDR3 has 14 amino acids. CDR1 is SGHVS and CDR2 is FNYEAQ in the germline V gene. DNA for the CDR3: TGTGCCAGCACAAGGGGGGGCCTACAAGAGACCCAGTACTTC. Protein: CASTRGGLQETQYF.

The chain couples TRBV28 to TRBJ2-4; D not resolved. V dropped 2 bases and J dropped 3 bases, with 11 bases sitting between them. The germline V gene has CDR1 MDHEN and CDR2 SYDVKM. The CDR3 is made up of 15 amino acids. The CDR3 coding sequence is TGTGCCAGCAGTTTACCTAGGTTAAACAAAAACATTCAGTACTTC. It yields the protein CASSLPRLNKNIQYF.

The chain links TRBV27 to TRBJ2-2; D possibly corresponds to TRBD1 (6 bases). This CDR3 has 15 residues. CDR1 is MNHEY and CDR2 is SMNVEV in the germline V gene (reference sequence). V was trimmed by 2 bases and J by 2 bases, leaving 9 bases between them. CDR3 amino acids: CASSLQGFNTGELFF. The CDR3 DNA reads as TGTGCCAGCAGTTTACAGGGGTTTAACACCGGGGAGCTGTTTTTT.

The chain links TRBV11-3 to TRBJ2-3; weak D call: TRBD2 (7 bases). Trimming shortened V by 4 bases and J by 1 base, and 18 bases separated the two germline ends. Germline CDR1 and CDR2: SGHNT and YENEEA. The CDR3 has 17 amino acids. CDR3 bases: TGTGCCAGCAGCTGGGGTTGGGCGGGGGCCCGCACAGATACGCAGTATTTT. Protein: CASSWGWAGARTDTQYF.

This chain joins TRBV18 and TRBJ1-6; TRBD1 matches 10 bases. Germline V gene data show CDR1 as KGHSH and CDR2 as LQKENI. The CDR3 extends over 15 amino acids. The trim removed 3 bases at V and 12 bases at J, leaving 8 bases unmatched. CDR3 protein: CASSPDRGLSRPLHF. CDR3 DNA: TGTGCCAGCTCACCGGACAGGGGGTTAAGTAGACCCCTCCACTTT.